The source of this T cell receptor (beta chain) is a study of Ad26.COV2.S vaccination and SARS-CoV-2 variants. Treatment of the sample: some 20 received Ad26.COV2.S at low or high dose, single or two shots; about 5 received placebo; per-sample allocation not given. Collection of the samples took place on day 63 after the first injection of vaccine or placebo. Based in Boston, the donor was an adult of 18-55 years. TCRdb keeps only in-frame clones here, not all; method: immunoSEQ multiplex PCR. The repertoire holds 360,000 or so clones, with 75% to 90% as singletons. A note on this clone: Other nucleotide sequences in the sample specify the same CDR3.

The receptor was derived from a person aged 18-65 years who received the Ad26.COV2.S COVID-19 vaccine or a placebo. The sequencing used peripheral blood, collected in a trial of Ad26.COV2.S vaccine versus placebo.

The CDR3 DNA reads as TGCGCCAGCAGCGATGGGACTAGCGGTTACTACGAGCAGTACTTC. Translation gives CASSDGTSGYYEQYF. This sequence joins TRBV4-1 and TRBJ2-7; 11 bases match TRBD2. The ends lost 5 bases at V and 3 bases at J; junction bases unmatched: 6. This CDR3 comprises 15 residues. Germline V gives CDR1 MGHRA, CDR2 YSYEKL.